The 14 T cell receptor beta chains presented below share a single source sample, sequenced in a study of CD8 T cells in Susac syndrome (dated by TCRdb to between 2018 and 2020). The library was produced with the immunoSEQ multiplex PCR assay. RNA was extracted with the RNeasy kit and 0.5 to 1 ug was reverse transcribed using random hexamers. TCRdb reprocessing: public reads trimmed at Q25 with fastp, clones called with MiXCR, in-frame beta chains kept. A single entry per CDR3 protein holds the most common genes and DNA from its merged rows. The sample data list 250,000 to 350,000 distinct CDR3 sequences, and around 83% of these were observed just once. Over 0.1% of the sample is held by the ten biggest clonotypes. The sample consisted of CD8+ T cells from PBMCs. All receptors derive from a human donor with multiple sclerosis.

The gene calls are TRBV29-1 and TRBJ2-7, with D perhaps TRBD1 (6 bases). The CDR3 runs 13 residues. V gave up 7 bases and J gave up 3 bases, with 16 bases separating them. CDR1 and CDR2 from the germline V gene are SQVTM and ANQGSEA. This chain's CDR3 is CSARQEQYYEQYF. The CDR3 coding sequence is TGCAGCGCCCGACAGGAGCAATACTACGAGCAGTACTTC.

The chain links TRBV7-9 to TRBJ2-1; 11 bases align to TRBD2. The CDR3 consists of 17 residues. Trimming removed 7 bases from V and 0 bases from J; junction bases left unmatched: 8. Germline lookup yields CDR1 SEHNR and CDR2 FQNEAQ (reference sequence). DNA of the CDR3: TGTGCCAGCATCGCGACTAGCGGGGCGAGCTCCTACAATGAGCAGTTCTTC. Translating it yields CASIATSGASSYNEQFF.

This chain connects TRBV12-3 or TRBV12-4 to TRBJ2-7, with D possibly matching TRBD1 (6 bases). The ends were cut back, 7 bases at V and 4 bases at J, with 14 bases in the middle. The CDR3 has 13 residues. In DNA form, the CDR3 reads TGTGCCAGCACTGACAGGATTGAATACGAGCAGTACTTC. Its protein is CASTDRIEYEQYF.

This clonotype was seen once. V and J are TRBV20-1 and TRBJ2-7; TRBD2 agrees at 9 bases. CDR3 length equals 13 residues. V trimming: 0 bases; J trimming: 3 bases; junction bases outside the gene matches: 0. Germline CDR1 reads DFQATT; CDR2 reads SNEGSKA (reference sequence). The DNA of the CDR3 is TGCAGTGCTAGAGATAGCGGGAGCTACGAGCAGTACTTC. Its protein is CSARDSGSYEQYF.

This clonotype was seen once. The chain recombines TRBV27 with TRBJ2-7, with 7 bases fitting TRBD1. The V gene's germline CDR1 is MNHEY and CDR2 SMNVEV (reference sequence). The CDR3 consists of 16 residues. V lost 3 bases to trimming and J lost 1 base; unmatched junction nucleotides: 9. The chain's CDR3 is CASSFSGNRGSYEQYF. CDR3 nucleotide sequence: TGTGCCAGCAGTTTCTCCGGTAACAGGGGTTCCTACGAGCAGTACTTC.

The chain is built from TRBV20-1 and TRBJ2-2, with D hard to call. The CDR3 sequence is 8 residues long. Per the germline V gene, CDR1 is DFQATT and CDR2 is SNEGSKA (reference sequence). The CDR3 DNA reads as TGCAAAGATCGTGAGCTGTTTTTT. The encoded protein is CKDRELFF.

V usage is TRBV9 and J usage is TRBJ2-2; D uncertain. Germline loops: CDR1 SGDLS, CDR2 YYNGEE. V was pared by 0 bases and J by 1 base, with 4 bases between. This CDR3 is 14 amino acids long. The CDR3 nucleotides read TGTGCCAGCAGCGTAGCAGGGAACACCGGGGAGCTGTTTTTT. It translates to CASSVAGNTGELFF.

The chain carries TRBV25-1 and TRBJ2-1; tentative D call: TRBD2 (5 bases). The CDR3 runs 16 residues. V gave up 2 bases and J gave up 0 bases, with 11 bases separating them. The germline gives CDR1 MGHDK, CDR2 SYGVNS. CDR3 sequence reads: CASSEGRRHSYNEQFF. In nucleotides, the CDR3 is TGTGCCAGCAGTGAAGGTAGGAGGCACTCCTACAATGAGCAGTTCTTC.

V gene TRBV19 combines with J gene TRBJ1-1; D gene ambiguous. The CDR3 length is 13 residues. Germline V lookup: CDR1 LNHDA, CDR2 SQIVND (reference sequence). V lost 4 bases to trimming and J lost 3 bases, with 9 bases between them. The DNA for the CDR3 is TGTGCCAGTAGTAACTTGAAGGACACTGAAGCTTTCTTT. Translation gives CASSNLKDTEAFF.

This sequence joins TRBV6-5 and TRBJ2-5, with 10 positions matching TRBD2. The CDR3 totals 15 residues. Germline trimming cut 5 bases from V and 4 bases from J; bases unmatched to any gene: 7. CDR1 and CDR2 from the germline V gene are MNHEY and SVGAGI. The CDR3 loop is CASSLGWTSGETQYF. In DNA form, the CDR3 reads TGTGCCAGCAGTCTAGGATGGACTAGCGGAGAGACCCAGTACTTC.

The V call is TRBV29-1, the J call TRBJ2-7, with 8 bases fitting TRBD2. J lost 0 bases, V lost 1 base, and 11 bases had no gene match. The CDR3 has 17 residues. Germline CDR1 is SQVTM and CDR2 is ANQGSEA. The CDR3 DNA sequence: TGCAGCGTTGAAGGCTGGGGCTTGCGGGAGGACTCCTACGAGCAGTACTTC. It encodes CSVEGWGLREDSYEQYF.

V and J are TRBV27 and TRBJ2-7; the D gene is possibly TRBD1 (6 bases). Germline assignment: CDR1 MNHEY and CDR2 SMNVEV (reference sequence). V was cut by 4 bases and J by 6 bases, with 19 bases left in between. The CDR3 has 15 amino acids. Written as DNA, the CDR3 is TGTGCCAGCAGTTCACAGGGCCCGATACTTCGCGAGCAGTACTTC. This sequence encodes CASSSQGPILREQYF.

CDR3 in amino acids: CASAKSPPTTANTGELFF. In DNA, the CDR3 is TGTGCCAGCGCCAAATCGCCCCCAACCACAGCGAACACCGGGGAGCTGTTTTTT. The V and J genes are TRBV5-4 and TRBJ2-2; D not resolved. The V and J ends lost 7 bases and 0 bases respectively, with 22 bases between them. CDR1 and CDR2 from the germline V gene are SGHNT and YYREEE (reference sequence). CDR3 length: 18 residues.

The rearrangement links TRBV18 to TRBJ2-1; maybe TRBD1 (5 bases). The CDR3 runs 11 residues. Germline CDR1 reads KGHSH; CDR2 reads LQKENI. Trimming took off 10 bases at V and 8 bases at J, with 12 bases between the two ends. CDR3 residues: CATEGVHEQFF. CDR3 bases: TGTGCCACCGAAGGGGTCCATGAGCAGTTCTTC.